Sequencing of this T cell receptor beta chain was carried out in a study of cytomegalovirus exposure and HLA in healthy donors. Study observations and caveats: Specificity for CMV antigens was confirmed in vitro for a few of the CMV-associated chains. There were around 160 TCR beta chains listed as cytomegalovirus-associated.

V lost 2 bases, J lost 2 bases, and 7 bases stayed unmatched. This CDR3 is built from 16 residues. Germline CDR1 and CDR2: SGHDT and YYEEEE. On this clone: Antigen specificity is unknown.

The assay was immunoSEQ multiplex PCR, and TCRdb's table has in-frame clones only and misses some. Of roughly 190,000 clones in the sample, around 88% are singletons; the top ten hold about 1.6%. The genes are TRBV5-6 and TRBJ1-3, with 7 bases fitting TRBD1. Specimen: PBMCs. The sequence came from a woman under 30 in good health and CMV-seronegative. CDR3 amino acids: CASSFGTGVAGNTIYF. For the CDR3, the DNA is TGTGCCAGCAGCTTCGGAACAGGGGTGGCTGGAAACACCATATATTTT.